This T cell receptor (beta chain) appears in the sequencing data of a study of blood T cell repertoires in COVID-19. Study information: Samples came from the United States, Italy and Spain, spanning acute and convalescent COVID-19. T cells, B-cell-depleted T cells, or PBMCs supplied cDNA or gDNA.

Germline V CDR1 and CDR2: SGHNT, YENEEA. This CDR3 comprises 15 residues. J gave up 0 bases and V 5 bases, and 6 bases lay outside the gene matches. The count of this clone is one. In the original workflow: Estimation of nucleated cell counts was performed using reference gene primer amplification. Clones were sequenced by immunoSEQ multiplex PCR, and TCRdb holds only the in-frame ones, with some missing. V and J calls and clone size are as listed in that table; D and trimming were resolved from the DNA. The sample yields some 250,000 clones, about 85% seen once. This receptor was taken from a woman aged 80 or over with acute or convalescent COVID-19. Sequencing was done on a sample of peripheral blood. V gene TRBV11-3 combines with J gene TRBJ2-7; 8 nucleotides agree with TRBD2. Written as DNA, the CDR3 is TGTGCCAGCAGCCCTCTAGCGGGCTCCTCCTACGAGCAGTACTTC. It translates to CASSPLAGSSYEQYF.